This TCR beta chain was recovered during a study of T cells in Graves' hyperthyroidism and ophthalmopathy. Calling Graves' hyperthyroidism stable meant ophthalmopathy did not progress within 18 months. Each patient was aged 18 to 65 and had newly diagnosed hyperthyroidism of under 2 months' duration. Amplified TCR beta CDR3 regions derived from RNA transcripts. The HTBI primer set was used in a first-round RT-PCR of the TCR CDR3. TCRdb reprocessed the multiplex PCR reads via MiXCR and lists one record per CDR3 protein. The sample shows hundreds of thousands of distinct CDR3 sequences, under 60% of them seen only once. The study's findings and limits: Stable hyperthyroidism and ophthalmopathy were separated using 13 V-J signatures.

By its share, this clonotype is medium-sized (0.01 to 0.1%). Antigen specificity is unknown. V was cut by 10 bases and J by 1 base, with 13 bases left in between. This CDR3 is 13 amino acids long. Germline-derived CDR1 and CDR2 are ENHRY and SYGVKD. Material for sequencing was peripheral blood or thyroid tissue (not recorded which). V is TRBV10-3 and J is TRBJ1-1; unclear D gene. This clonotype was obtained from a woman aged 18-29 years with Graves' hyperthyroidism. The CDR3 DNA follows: TGTGCCACCGTTTTTGGAGGGAACACTGAAGCTTTCTTT. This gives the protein CATVFGGNTEAFF.